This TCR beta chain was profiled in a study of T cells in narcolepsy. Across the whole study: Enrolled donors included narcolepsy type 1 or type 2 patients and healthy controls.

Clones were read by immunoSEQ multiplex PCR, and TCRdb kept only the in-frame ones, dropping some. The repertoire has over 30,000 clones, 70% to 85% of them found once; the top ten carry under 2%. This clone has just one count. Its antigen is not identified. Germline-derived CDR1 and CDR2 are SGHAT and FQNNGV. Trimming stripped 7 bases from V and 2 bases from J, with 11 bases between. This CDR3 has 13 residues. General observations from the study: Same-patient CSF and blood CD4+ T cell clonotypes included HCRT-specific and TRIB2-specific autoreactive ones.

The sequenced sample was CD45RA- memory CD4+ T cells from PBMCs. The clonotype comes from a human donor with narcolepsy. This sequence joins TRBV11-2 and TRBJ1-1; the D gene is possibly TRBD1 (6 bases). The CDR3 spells CASTEQGNTEAFF. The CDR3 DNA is TGTGCCAGCACCGAACAGGGAAACACTGAAGCTTTCTTT.